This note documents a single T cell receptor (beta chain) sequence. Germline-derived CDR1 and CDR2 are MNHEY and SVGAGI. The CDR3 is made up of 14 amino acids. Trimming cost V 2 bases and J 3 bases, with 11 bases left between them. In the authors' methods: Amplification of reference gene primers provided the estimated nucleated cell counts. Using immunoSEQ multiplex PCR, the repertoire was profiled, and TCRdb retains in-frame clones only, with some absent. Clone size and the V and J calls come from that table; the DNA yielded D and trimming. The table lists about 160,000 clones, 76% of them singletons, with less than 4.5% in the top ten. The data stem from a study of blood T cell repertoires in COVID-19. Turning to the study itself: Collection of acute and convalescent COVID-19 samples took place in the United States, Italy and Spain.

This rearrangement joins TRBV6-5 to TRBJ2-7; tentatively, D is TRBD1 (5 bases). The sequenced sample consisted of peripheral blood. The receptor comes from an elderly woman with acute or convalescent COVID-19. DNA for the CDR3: TGTGCCAGCAGTTACGGTGACAGTAACTACGAGCAGTACTTC. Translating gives CASSYGDSNYEQYF.